What follows is one TCR beta chain and its context. Its antigen is not identified. Generated by immunoSEQ multiplex PCR, the TCRdb table keeps only in-frame clones and is missing some. The data contain 35,000 to 40,000 clones, 65% to 85% of them singletons. This record belongs to a study of OX40 agonist ivuxolimab in advanced cancers. The overall study: The study enrolled dose-escalation patients with hepatocellular carcinoma, melanoma, renal cell or head and neck cancer. Study findings and constraints: Normalized T-cell clonal expansion was also low in a subset of nonresponders.

Germline assignment: CDR1 SEHNR and CDR2 FQNEAQ (reference sequence). There are 15 residues in the CDR3. V shed 2 bases and J shed 2 bases, with 10 bases lying between them. Autoimmune disease history or systemic immunosuppression barred patients. Patients had blood sampled at baseline and again on cycle 4 day 1 and cycle 7 day 1. The chain has TRBV7-9 and TRBJ2-1, with no clear D. This clonotype was sampled from an adult with an advanced solid tumor such as melanoma, head and neck, liver or kidney cancer. The sequences come from CD4+ or CD8+ T cells sorted from blood, collected in a trial of the OX40 agonist ivuxolimab. The CDR3 spells CASSLSYGAYNEQFF. The CDR3 nucleotides are TGTGCCAGCAGCTTAAGTTATGGGGCCTACAATGAGCAGTTCTTC.